Listed below are T cell receptor beta chains from one sample, sequenced in a study of lymphopenia after photon versus proton radiotherapy. This table comes from immunoSEQ multiplex PCR, and its TCRdb copy is limited to in-frame clones, with some not included. This sample has 25,000 to 30,000 clones; roughly 85% occur once, and the top ten carry around 5%. The sample here was peripheral blood, taken from a patient treated with photon-based radiotherapy. Every receptor here comes from a man aged 30-40 years with gastric cancer. Each CDR3 is given with its conserved first and last residue. The D gene is left open where the match is weak. The size field is filled for only some rows; it gives once, few, many or a size class.

j_call clone_size d_call v_call cdr3_aa cdr3_nt
TRBJ2-1 - TRBD2 TRBV11-3 CASSPQREGRREQFF TGTGCCAGCAGCCCACAGCGGGAGGGGCGGAGGGAGCAGTTCTTC
TRBJ2-7 - TRBD2 TRBV27 CASSWGGTSGTNYEQYF TGTGCCAGCAGTTGGGGCGGGACTAGCGGGACGAACTACGAGCAGTACTTC
TRBJ2-5 - TRBD2 TRBV7-2 CASSLTSGQETQYF TGTGCCAGCAGCTTGACTAGCGGACAAGAGACCCAGTACTTC
TRBJ2-1 once - TRBV6-5 CASVKRWGVYNEQFF TGTGCCAGCGTCAAGAGGTGGGGGGTATACAATGAGCAGTTCTTC
TRBJ2-7 - - TRBV11-2 CASSLDGGGSTYEQYF TGTGCCAGCAGCTTAGATGGGGGCGGGTCCACCTACGAGCAGTACTTC
TRBJ1-5 - - TRBV18 CASSPGADQPQHF TGTGCCAGCTCACCAGGGGCGGATCAGCCCCAGCATTTT
TRBJ1-1 - - TRBV2 CASSDWGITEAFF TGTGCCAGCAGTGATTGGGGAATCACTGAAGCTTTCTTT
TRBJ1-6 - - TRBV28 CASSLDTGGSYNSPLHF TGTGCCAGCAGCCTTGACACGGGGGGCTCCTATAATTCACCCCTCCACTTT
TRBJ2-2 - - TRBV2 CASSETSITGELFF TGTGCCAGCAGCGAAACTAGTATCACCGGGGAGCTGTTTTTT
TRBJ2-6 - - TRBV9 CASSVGSSGANVLTF TGTGCCAGCAGCGTAGGCTCCTCTGGGGCCAACGTCCTGACTTTC
TRBJ2-2 - TRBD2 TRBV28 CASRPGGTSGREWFF TGTGCCAGCAGACCTGGCGGGACTAGCGGGAGGGAATGGTTTTTT
TRBJ1-1 - - TRBV29-1 CSVEDGSHTEAFF TGCAGCGTTGAAGATGGTAGTCACACTGAAGCTTTCTTT
TRBJ2-5 - TRBD2 TRBV9 CASSVAGHGGAETQYF TGTGCCAGCAGCGTAGCGGGACACGGGGGGGCAGAGACCCAGTACTTC
TRBJ1-1 - TRBD1 TRBV5-1 CASSLVKTGGIDTEAFF TGCGCCAGCAGCTTGGTGAAGACAGGGGGCATCGACACTGAAGCTTTCTTT
TRBJ1-1 - TRBD1 TRBV28 CASTPGGGGQGAFRKAFF TGTGCCAGCACCCCAGGTGGGGGGGGACAGGGGGCTTTTAGGAAAGCTTTCTTT
TRBJ1-6 few - TRBV10-3 CAISESEGDNSPLHF TGTGCCATCAGTGAGTCAGAGGGAGATAATTCACCCCTCCACTTT
TRBJ2-1 - TRBD2 TRBV28 CARIAGGPFEQFF TGTGCCAGAATAGCGGGAGGGCCTTTTGAGCAGTTCTTC
TRBJ2-2 - - TRBV2 CASRKEEGAGELFF TGTGCCAGCAGGAAGGAGGAGGGTGCCGGGGAGCTGTTTTTT
TRBJ1-2 few - TRBV6-6 CASSGTDHYGYTF TGTGCCAGCAGTGGTACAGATCACTATGGCTACACCTTC
TRBJ2-7 once TRBD1 TRBV2 CASTDGQGVGYEQYF TGTGCCAGCACCGACGGACAGGGGGTAGGCTACGAGCAGTACTTC
TRBJ1-5 - TRBD1 TRBV28 CASTLGTGGNQPQHF TGTGCCAGCACGTTAGGGACAGGGGGTAATCAGCCCCAGCATTTT
TRBJ1-1 - - TRBV25-1 CASRSGVGTEAFF TGTGCCAGCAGATCAGGGGTAGGGACTGAAGCTTTCTTT
TRBJ2-1 - - TRBV12-5 CASGLAQGGSYNEQFF TGTGCTAGTGGTTTGGCACAGGGGGGGTCCTACAATGAGCAGTTCTTC
TRBJ1-2 - TRBD1 TRBV7-3 CASSPGQGDLGYTF TGTGCCAGCAGCCCGGGACAGGGGGATCTTGGCTACACCTTC
TRBJ2-7 - TRBD2 TRBV7-9 CASSSSPGTSGRLTYEQYF TGTGCCAGCAGCTCGAGCCCCGGGACTAGCGGGAGACTAACCTACGAGCAGTACTTC
TRBJ2-5 once - TRBV6-6 CASSFMTDQETQYF TGTGCCAGCAGTTTCATGACGGATCAAGAGACCCAGTACTTC
TRBJ2-6 few - TRBV28 CASRPRANVLTF TGTGCCAGCAGGCCGAGGGCCAACGTCCTGACTTTC
TRBJ2-7 - TRBD2 TRBV27 CASTPLYQTSGAHEQYF TGTGCCAGCACCCCTCTATACCAGACTAGCGGGGCCCACGAGCAGTACTTC
TRBJ2-5 - - TRBV2 CASSDTWETQYF TGTGCCAGCAGTGACACATGGGAGACCCAGTACTTC
TRBJ1-1 - - TRBV27 CATKTGNTEAFF TGTGCCACCAAAACGGGGAACACTGAAGCTTTCTTT
TRBJ1-5 once - TRBV5-5 CASSPITGYFNQPQHF TGTGCCAGCAGCCCGATCACAGGGTACTTCAATCAGCCCCAGCATTTT
TRBJ2-5 - - TRBV15 CATSRERSRQETQYF TGTGCCACCAGCAGAGAAAGGAGTAGGCAAGAGACCCAGTACTTC
TRBJ1-1 - - TRBV7-3 CASSLILGTEAFF TGTGCCAGCAGCTTAATTTTGGGAACTGAAGCTTTCTTT
TRBJ2-1 - - TRBV11-2 CASSRDLSSYNEQFF TGTGCCAGCAGCCGGGATTTAAGCTCCTACAATGAGCAGTTCTTC
TRBJ2-6 - - TRBV7-3 CASSPQGGKSSGANVLTF TGTGCCAGCAGCCCCCAGGGGGGAAAGAGCTCTGGGGCCAACGTCCTGACTTTC
TRBJ2-1 once TRBD2 TRBV28 CASSFFLAGPYNEQFF TGTGCCAGCAGTTTTTTTCTAGCGGGCCCCTACAATGAGCAGTTCTTC
TRBJ2-1 - TRBD1 TRBV6-5 CASSYGTGGYNEQFF TGTGCCAGCAGTTATGGAACAGGGGGTTACAATGAGCAGTTCTTC
TRBJ2-4 - - TRBV6-1 CASSEFDRETQYF TGTGCCAGCAGTGAATTTGATCGGGAGACTCAGTACTTC
TRBJ2-7 few TRBD2 TRBV4-3 CASSRGAGTSGSEQYF TGCGCCAGCAGCCGGGGTGCCGGGACTAGCGGGAGCGAGCAGTACTTC
TRBJ2-5 - TRBD1 TRBV5-1 CASRTGGGQETQYF TGCGCCAGCAGGACAGGGGGGGGCCAAGAGACCCAGTACTTC
TRBJ2-5 - - TRBV19 CASGPQGGRETQYF TGTGCCAGTGGACCTCAAGGGGGGAGAGAGACCCAGTACTTC
TRBJ1-1 - - TRBV11-3 CASSLVRGGEAFF TGTGCCAGCAGCTTAGTACGAGGAGGGGAAGCTTTCTTT
TRBJ2-5 - - TRBV10-3 CAISEGLGGRGETQYF TGTGCCATCAGTGAAGGGTTGGGGGGCAGGGGAGAGACCCAGTACTTC
TRBJ2-7 - - TRBV15 CATSIDSSYEQYF TGTGCCACCAGCATCGACAGTTCCTACGAGCAGTACTTC
TRBJ1-2 - - TRBV11-2 CASSFFSLERNYGYTF TGTGCCAGCAGCTTTTTTTCTCTAGAACGGAACTATGGCTACACCTTC
TRBJ1-2 - - TRBV27 CASSFVQGYGYTF TGTGCCAGCAGTTTTGTACAGGGTTATGGCTACACCTTC
TRBJ2-1 - - TRBV7-2 CASSLVGLSYNEQFF TGTGCCAGCAGCTTAGTCGGTCTCTCCTACAATGAGCAGTTCTTC
TRBJ2-5 few TRBD2 TRBV4-1 CASSQTSGGYQETQYF TGCGCCAGCAGCCAAACTAGCGGGGGTTACCAAGAGACCCAGTACTTC
TRBJ1-2 - - TRBV19 CASTLNSYGYTF TGTGCCAGTACCCTTAACAGCTATGGCTACACCTTC